The 8 T cell receptor beta chains below come from one sample, sequenced in a study of T cells in Graves' hyperthyroidism and ophthalmopathy. TCR beta CDR3 regions were amplified from RNA transcripts. The primer set for the first-round RT-PCR of the TCR CDR3 was HTBI. TCRdb used MiXCR to reprocess the multiplex PCR reads, holding one entry per CDR3 protein. The data contain about 500,000 distinct CDR3 sequences, roughly 15% of them singletons. The sequenced sample consisted of blood. These receptors all come from a woman under 40 with Graves' ophthalmopathy.

V gene TRBV24-1 combines with J gene TRBJ2-1; D gene uncertain. The CDR3 runs 18 residues. Germline V gene data show CDR1 as KGHDR and CDR2 as SFDVKD. Trimming took off 0 bases at V and 1 base at J, with 15 bases between the two ends. This CDR3 is CATSDLTHLGNSYNEQFF. The DNA of the CDR3 is TGTGCCACCAGTGATTTGACCCACTTAGGGAATTCCTACAATGAGCAGTTCTTC.

J is TRBJ2-6 and V is TRBV11-2, with D perhaps given as TRBD1 or TRBD2 (6 bases each). V was pared by 5 bases and J by 2 bases, with 10 bases between. This CDR3 is 15 amino acids long. In germline, CDR1 is SGHAT, CDR2 FQNNGV. The CDR3 sequence: CASSRGRTGANVLTF. The CDR3 DNA follows: TGTGCCAGCAGCCGGGGGCGTACTGGGGCCAACGTCCTGACTTTC.

This clonotype appeared many times. The gene calls are TRBV29-1 and TRBJ1-1, with 9 bases matching TRBD1. The CDR3 has 12 residues. Germline-derived CDR1 and CDR2 are SQVTM and ANQGSEA. The trim removed 6 bases at V and 2 bases at J, leaving 1 base unmatched. Here the CDR3 DNA reads TGCAGCGTGGGACAGGGTAACACTGAAGCTTTCTTT. Its protein product is CSVGQGNTEAFF.

This clonotype was seen at least ten times. This rearrangement joins TRBV20-1 to TRBJ2-1; TRBD2 aligns across 8 bases. Germline V CDR1 and CDR2: DFQATT, SNEGSKA (reference sequence). J lost 7 bases, V lost 3 bases, and 11 bases had no gene match. The CDR3 covers 15 residues. The CDR3 DNA follows: TGCAGTGCTAGTAACGCGGGGGGCCTTCGGAATGAGCAGTTCTTC. This sequence encodes CSASNAGGLRNEQFF.

This clonotype turned up a few times. The chain joins TRBV12-3 or TRBV12-4 to TRBJ1-4; possibly TRBD1 for D (5 bases). The CDR3 is made up of 14 amino acids. V shed 5 bases and J shed 7 bases, with 14 bases lying between them. CDR3 region: CASSAPDGGEKLFF. DNA of the CDR3: TGTGCCAGCAGTGCCCCGGACGGGGGTGAAAAACTGTTTTTT.

The rearrangement uses TRBV15 and TRBJ1-5; 7 positions match TRBD1. Per the germline V gene, CDR1 is LNHNV and CDR2 is YYDKDF (reference sequence). V shed 0 bases, J shed 7 bases, and the junction held 6 bases outside the gene matches. The CDR3 loop spans 15 amino acids. The CDR3 nucleotides read TGTGCCACCAGCAGAGATCCCACAGGGGACCAGCCCCAGCATTTT. Translated, it gives CATSRDPTGDQPQHF.

This clonotype has at least ten counts. This chain joins TRBV6-2 or TRBV6-3 and TRBJ2-7; 11 bases are a match to TRBD2. Germline loops: CDR1 MNHEY, CDR2 SVGEGT. CDR3 length: 15 amino acids. Trimming took 0 bases from V and 7 from J; bases not matched to a gene: 5. The CDR3 DNA reads as TGTGCCAGCAGTTACTCTCTAGCGGGAGGTCGTGAGCAGTACTTC. It is translated as CASSYSLAGGREQYF.

In this sample, this clonotype turned up many times. The CDR3 DNA is TGTGCCTGGGGGACAGGGGGCTCGGAGACCCAGTACTTC. Protein sequence: CAWGTGGSETQYF. The V and J genes are TRBV30 and TRBJ2-5, with TRBD1 matching 12 bases. Germline V gene sequence: CDR1 GTSNPN, CDR2 SVGIG (reference sequence). This CDR3 is built from 13 residues. Trimming at V came to 5 bases and at J to 5 bases, leaving 3 bases not matched to a gene. The entire variable domain, with the rest obtained from reference TRBV30 and TRBJ2-5, is as follows: SQTIHQWPATLVQPVGSPLSLECTVEGTSNPNLYWYRQAAGRGLQLLFYSVGIGQISSEVPQNLSASRPQDRQFILSSKKLLLSDSGFYLCAWGTGGSETQYFGPGTRLLVL.